The sequence of this TCR beta chain was determined in a study of cytomegalovirus exposure and HLA in healthy donors. Trimming pared 11 bases from V and 3 bases from J, leaving 7 bases between. CDR1 is WSHSY and CDR2 is SAAADI in the germline V gene. The CDR3 sequence is 11 residues long. Whole-study results and caveats: Per published reports, the classifier diagnosed cytomegalovirus status with high specificity and sensitivity. Sequencing depth roughly uniform across donors was assumed in presence/absence analyses.

PCR was performed using 60 Vbeta and 13 Jbeta primers. Measured with immunoSEQ multiplex PCR; TCRdb has only the in-frame clones, and not every one. Of approximately 130,000 clones in the sample, 75% to 80% are singletons; the top ten hold about 6%. Details on this clone: The antigen remains unidentified.

The receptor comes from a woman aged 40 to 49 in good health and CMV-seronegative. The V gene is TRBV10-2, the J gene TRBJ2-2, with D perhaps matching TRBD2 (6 bases). The sample taken for sequencing was PBMCs. CDR3 in amino acids: CAGGDTGELFF. As DNA, the CDR3 is TGCGCCGGAGGGGACACCGGGGAGCTGTTTTTT.